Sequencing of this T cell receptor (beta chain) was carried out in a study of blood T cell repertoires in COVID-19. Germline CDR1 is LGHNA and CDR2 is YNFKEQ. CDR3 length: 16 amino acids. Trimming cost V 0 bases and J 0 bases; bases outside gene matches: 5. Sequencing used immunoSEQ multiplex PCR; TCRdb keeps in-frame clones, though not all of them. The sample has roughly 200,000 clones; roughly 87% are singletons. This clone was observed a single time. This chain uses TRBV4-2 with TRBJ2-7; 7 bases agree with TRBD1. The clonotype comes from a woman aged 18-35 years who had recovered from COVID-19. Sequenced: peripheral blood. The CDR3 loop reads CASSQDPQGFSYEQYF. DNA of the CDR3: TGTGCCAGCAGCCAAGATCCACAGGGGTTCTCCTACGAGCAGTACTTC.